Below, 31 T cell receptor beta chains from the same sample are listed, as sequenced in a study of shared clonotypes between healthy human individuals. Terminally differentiated effector memory CD45RA+ cells were left out of the naive CD8 fraction, which was CD45RO-negative and positively selected for CCR7. Sequencing used immunoSEQ multiplex PCR; TCRdb keeps in-frame clones, though not all of them. The sample includes just over 2,000,000 clones, 85% to 95% of them seen just once. The specimen sequenced was naive CD8+ T cells sorted from blood. Receptor source: a man aged 18 to 29 in good health.

The chain is built from TRBV6-5 and TRBJ1-1; D gene ambiguous. The germline V gene has CDR1 MNHEY and CDR2 SVGAGI. The CDR3 contains 14 residues. The ends were cut back, 7 bases at V and 4 bases at J, with 16 bases in the middle. CDR3 loop: CASNSPNTFTEAFF. CDR3 bases: TGTGCCAGCAACTCCCCCAACACCTTCACTGAAGCTTTCTTT.

CDR3 DNA: TGTGCCAGCAGCCCTACCGGGGGCCCCCAAGAGACCCAGTACTTC. Protein sequence: CASSPTGGPQETQYF. The rearrangement links TRBV5-6 to TRBJ2-5, with D perhaps TRBD1 or TRBD2 (6 bases each). There are 15 residues in the CDR3. The ends were cut back, 4 bases at V and 1 base at J, with 14 bases in the middle. CDR1 and CDR2 from the germline V gene are SGHDT and YYEEEE. Combining the CDR3 with reference TRBV5-6 and TRBJ2-5 gives the whole variable domain DAGVTQSPTHLIKTRGQQVTLRCSPKSGHDTVSWYQQALGQGPQFIFQYYEEEERQRGNFPDRFSGHQFPNYSSELNVNALLLGDSALYLCASSPTGGPQETQYFGPGTRLLVL.

The genes are TRBV28 and TRBJ2-5; D is uncertain. The germline CDR1 and CDR2 sequences are MDHEN and SYDVKM. Trimming took 4 bases from V and 0 from J, leaving 6 bases between them. The CDR3 contains 13 residues. CDR3 nucleotides: TGTGCCAGCAGTTCCCCGTACCAAGAGACCCAGTACTTC. This sequence encodes CASSSPYQETQYF.

The chain uses TRBV10-1 and TRBJ2-1; possibly TRBD2 for D (5 bases). V dropped 4 bases and J dropped 2 bases, with 6 bases sitting between them. This CDR3 comprises 13 residues. Germline-derived CDR1 and CDR2 are WNHNN and SYGVQD (reference sequence). CDR3 sequence: CASSVGTYNEQFF. The CDR3 region has the DNA TGCGCCAGCAGTGTCGGGACCTACAATGAGCAGTTCTTC.

This chain joins TRBV18 and TRBJ2-1, with 11 bases that match TRBD2. The CDR3 has 17 amino acids. V was clipped by 3 bases and J by 3 bases; unmatched bases: 7. The V gene's germline CDR1 is KGHSH and CDR2 LQKENI. In DNA, the CDR3 is TGTGCCAGCTCACCGCAACTAGCGGGGGAGCTCTACAATGAGCAGTTCTTC. This translates into CASSPQLAGELYNEQFF. Supplemented by reference TRBV18 and TRBJ2-1, the full variable domain reads NAGVMQNPRHLVRRRGQEARLRCSPMKGHSHVYWYRQLPEEGLKFMVYLQKENIIDESGMPKERFSAEFPKEGPSILRIQQVVRGDSAAYFCASSPQLAGELYNEQFFGPGTRLTVL.

The chain recombines TRBV5-6 with TRBJ2-7; TRBD1 matches 8 bases. J lost 5 bases, V lost 0 bases, and 4 bases had no gene match. The CDR3 totals 14 residues. CDR1 SGHDT and CDR2 YYEEEE come from the germline V gene. The CDR3 DNA sequence: TGTGCCAGCAGCTTGGGACAGGGGCAAAACGAGCAGTACTTC. This codes for CASSLGQGQNEQYF. The full variable domain, in which reference TRBV5-6 and TRBJ2-7 provide the parts outside the CDR3, is DAGVTQSPTHLIKTRGQQVTLRCSPKSGHDTVSWYQQALGQGPQFIFQYYEEEERQRGNFPDRFSGHQFPNYSSELNVNALLLGDSALYLCASSLGQGQNEQYFGPGTRLTVT.

This chain uses TRBV7-2 with TRBJ2-1; TRBD2 matches at 11 bases. In germline, CDR1 is SGHTA, CDR2 FQGNSA. V was clipped by 1 base and J by 3 bases; unmatched bases: 5. This CDR3 region has 17 residues. The CDR3 region has the DNA TGTGCCAGCAGCTTAGAACTAGCGGGAGTAGGCTACAATGAGCAGTTCTTC. It codes for CASSLELAGVGYNEQFF.

The chain joins TRBV7-9 to TRBJ2-5; D assignment may be TRBD1 or TRBD2 (5 bases each). CDR3 size: 14 residues. The germline CDR1 and CDR2 sequences are SEHNR and FQNEAQ (reference sequence). Trimming cost V 0 bases and J 9 bases, with 14 bases left between them. The CDR3 sequence is CASSLAAGAVPQYF. In DNA, the CDR3 is TGTGCCAGCAGCTTAGCAGCCGGGGCCGTCCCCCAGTACTTC.

For this clone: In the same sample, other DNA sequences code for this CDR3. The chain employs TRBV5-4 and TRBJ2-7, with a tentative D call TRBD1 (6 bases). Germline V lookup: CDR1 SGHNT, CDR2 YYREEE (reference sequence). The CDR3 has 13 residues. Trimming pared 1 base from V and 1 base from J, leaving 6 bases between. The CDR3 reads CASSLRGSYEQYF. CDR3 coding DNA: TGTGCCAGCAGCTTGAGGGGGTCCTACGAGCAGTACTTC.

V gene TRBV4-1 combines with J gene TRBJ2-7; D gene unclear. V lost 0 bases to trimming and J lost 5 bases, with 11 bases between them. The CDR3 has 14 residues. CDR1 and CDR2 (germline): MGHRA, YSYEKL. The CDR3, as DNA: TGCGCCAGCAGCCAAGATCCCCTGACGGACGAGCAGTACTTC. Translated: CASSQDPLTDEQYF.

This clone was recorded once. The chain combines TRBV9 with TRBJ1-4; no reliable D call. Trimming took off 4 bases at V and 3 bases at J, with 7 bases between the two ends. The CDR3 has 13 residues. Germline assignment: CDR1 SGDLS and CDR2 YYNGEE. CDR3 in DNA: TGTGCCAGCAGCCCCCAGTCTAATGAAAAACTGTTTTTT. Its translation is CASSPQSNEKLFF. Complete variable domain (other parts from reference TRBV9 and TRBJ1-4): DSGVTQTPKHLITATGQRVTLRCSPRSGDLSVYWYQQSLDQGLQFLIQYYNGEERAKGNILERFSAQQFPDLHSELNLSSLELGDSALYFCASSPQSNEKLFFGSGTQLSVL.

This clone appeared once. This chain joins TRBV14 and TRBJ2-3; 9 bases align to TRBD1. The germline CDR1 and CDR2 sequences are SGHDN and FVKESK. The CDR3 sequence is 16 residues long. The J segment lost 5 bases and the V segment lost 1 base, leaving 7 bases of the junction unmatched. CDR3 coding DNA: TGTGCCAGCAGCCAAGTGTTAGGACAGGGGAGAGATACGCAGTATTTT. The encoded protein is CASSQVLGQGRDTQYF.

The chain carries TRBV7-9 and TRBJ2-7; 7 nucleotides match TRBD1. Germline CDR1 SEHNR, CDR2 FQNEAQ (reference sequence). The CDR3 loop spans 15 amino acids. Trimming cost V 0 bases and J 3 bases; bases outside gene matches: 5. The CDR3 nucleotides read TGTGCCAGCAGCTTAGCGCAGGGGGTGAACTACGAGCAGTACTTC. Protein sequence: CASSLAQGVNYEQYF.

The chain is built from TRBV9 and TRBJ2-7, with D possibly TRBD1 on 6 matching bases. Germline CDR1 is SGDLS and CDR2 is YYNGEE. Trimming removed 1 base from V and 3 bases from J, with 8 bases in between. CDR3 size: 13 residues. The CDR3 loop is CASSVQGNYEQYF. CDR3 DNA sequence: TGTGCCAGCAGCGTACAGGGGAACTACGAGCAGTACTTC.

The chain couples TRBV5-4 to TRBJ1-4; 9 bases match TRBD1. There are 14 residues in the CDR3. Germline V gene data show CDR1 as SGHNT and CDR2 as YYREEE (reference sequence). V shed 5 bases, J shed 8 bases, and the junction held 7 bases outside the gene matches. The CDR3 region has the DNA TGTGCCAGCAGTTCCGGGACAGGGCTCGAAAAACTGTTTTTT. It translates to CASSSGTGLEKLFF.

The V and J genes are TRBV7-2 and TRBJ2-7; 15 nucleotides agree with TRBD2. CDR1 is SGHTA and CDR2 is FQGNSA in the germline V gene. The length of the CDR3 is 19 residues. With V trimmed by 5 bases and J by 1 base, 12 bases remained unmatched. The CDR3 DNA follows: TGTGCCAGCAGCCCCGGACTAGCGGGAGGGCCAATAGGGTCCTACGAGCAGTACTTC. Translated, it gives CASSPGLAGGPIGSYEQYF.

The chain has TRBV4-1 and TRBJ2-3, with 10 bases lining up with TRBD1. In germline, CDR1 is MGHRA, CDR2 YSYEKL. Unmatched junction bases numbered 5, after V lost 0 bases and J lost 8 bases. CDR3 size: 15 residues. CDR3 sequence (DNA): TGCGCCAGCAGCCAAGATCCGGGGACAGGGGCTACGCAGTATTTT. Translated: CASSQDPGTGATQYF.

This clone was counted between two and nine times. This rearrangement joins TRBV29-1 to TRBJ2-7; 9 nucleotides agree with TRBD1. The CDR3 contains 12 residues. Germline trimming cut 4 bases from V and 5 bases from J; bases unmatched to any gene: 3. Germline lookup yields CDR1 SQVTM and CDR2 ANQGSEA. The CDR3 loop is CSVGQGVHEQYF. The CDR3, as DNA: TGCAGCGTTGGACAGGGGGTCCACGAGCAGTACTTC.

To note about this clone: Other DNA sequences within the sample encode an identical CDR3. This chain links TRBV7-9 with TRBJ2-1, with D uncertain. This CDR3 has 11 amino acids. Germline-derived CDR1 and CDR2 are SEHNR and FQNEAQ (reference sequence). V lost 3 bases and J 5 bases, leaving 2 bases between the germline ends. The CDR3 DNA is TGTGCCAGCAGCTTGAACAATGAGCAGTTCTTC. Encoded protein: CASSLNNEQFF.

The V gene is TRBV7-2, the J gene TRBJ1-1; perhaps TRBD1 as D (5 bases). Deletions cut 5 bases from V and 3 bases from J, with 13 bases between. This CDR3 comprises 14 residues. Germline CDR1 and CDR2: SGHTA and FQGNSA. In nucleotides, the CDR3 is TGTGCCAGCAGCCCCCTGACAGAGTACACTGAAGCTTTCTTT. Translated: CASSPLTEYTEAFF. The full variable domain, with the rest looked up from reference TRBV7-2 and TRBJ1-1, is GAGVSQSPSNKVTEKGKDVELRCDPISGHTALYWYRQSLGQGLEFLIYFQGNSAPDKSGLPSDRFSAERTGGSVSTLTIQRTQQEDSAVYLCASSPLTEYTEAFFGQGTRLTVV.

The chain recombines TRBV7-6 with TRBJ2-6, with 8 bases aligning to TRBD2. V dropped 2 bases and J dropped 2; count of bases not matched to a gene: 5. This CDR3 is built from 17 residues. CDR1 SGHVS and CDR2 FNYEAQ come from the germline V gene. The CDR3 loop is CASSLITGGPGANVLTF. The CDR3 bases are TGTGCCAGCAGCTTAATAACGGGAGGGCCTGGGGCCAACGTCCTGACTTTC.

The chain uses TRBV6-1 and TRBJ1-1, with D perhaps TRBD1 (6 bases). Germline values: CDR1 MNHNS, CDR2 SASEGT. The CDR3 loop spans 13 amino acids. Deletions cut 4 bases from V and 6 bases from J, with 12 bases between. The CDR3, as DNA: TGTGCCAGCAGTGGCACGGGGGGCCCTGAAGCTTTCTTT. Translating it yields CASSGTGGPEAFF.

V gene TRBV19 combines with J gene TRBJ1-5, with D maybe TRBD1 (6 bases). Germline-derived CDR1 and CDR2 are LNHDA and SQIVND (reference sequence). The V gene lost 2 bases and the J gene lost 5 bases, with 13 bases spanning the gap. The CDR3 extends over 15 amino acids. The chain's CDR3 is CASSIFGPGDQPQHF. The CDR3 bases are TGTGCCAGTAGTATATTCGGACCAGGGGATCAGCCCCAGCATTTT.

This rearrangement joins TRBV28 to TRBJ2-7, with 7 bases identical to TRBD1. Germline CDR1 is MDHEN and CDR2 is SYDVKM. The CDR3 has 15 residues. V was clipped by 10 bases and J by 1 base; unmatched bases: 13. CDR3 DNA: TGTGCCACCACCATCGGGACAGCCTTTTCCTACGAGCAGTACTTC. Its translation is CATTIGTAFSYEQYF.

V is TRBV5-4 and J is TRBJ2-7; D tentatively fits TRBD1 or TRBD2 (7 bases each). Trimming pared 5 bases from V and 6 bases from J, leaving 12 bases between. The CDR3 sequence is 12 residues long. CDR1 and CDR2 (germline): SGHNT, YYREEE (reference sequence). CDR3 nucleotides: TGTGCCAGCAGGCAGGGGGAGGGCGAGCAGTACTTC. Protein sequence: CASRQGEGEQYF. The variable domain in full, completed from reference TRBV5-4 and TRBJ2-7, reads ETGVTQSPTHLIKTRGQQVTLRCSSQSGHNTVSWYQQALGQGPQFIFQYYREEENGRGNFPPRFSGLQFPNYSSELNVNALELDDSALYLCASRQGEGEQYFGPGTRLTVT.

The chain has TRBV9 and TRBJ2-7, with 10 positions matching TRBD2. Losses at the gene ends were 0 bases for V and 3 bases for J; bases not matched to a gene: 3. This CDR3 comprises 15 residues. Germline V gives CDR1 SGDLS, CDR2 YYNGEE. This CDR3 reads CASSVEAGGYYEQYF. The CDR3 nucleotides are TGTGCCAGCAGCGTAGAAGCGGGAGGGTACTACGAGCAGTACTTC.

This chain's CDR3 is CASSHTGGDQPQHF. For the CDR3, the DNA is TGTGCCAGCAGCCATACAGGGGGGGATCAGCCCCAGCATTTT. The chain combines TRBV5-5 with TRBJ1-5, with 8 bases matching TRBD1. CDR1 SGHKS and CDR2 YYEKEE come from the germline V gene (reference sequence). CDR3 length: 14 amino acids. Germline trimming cut 4 bases from V and 5 bases from J; bases unmatched to any gene: 5.

J is TRBJ2-6 and V is TRBV7-3; D remains unclear. Germline-derived CDR1 and CDR2 are SGHTA and FQGTGA. Trimming left V 8 bases short and J 4 bases short, with 18 bases between. There are 16 residues in the CDR3. CDR3 protein: CASGPRQTFGANVLTF. DNA for the CDR3: TGTGCCAGCGGACCCAGGCAAACGTTCGGGGCCAACGTCCTGACTTTC. Filled out from reference TRBV7-3 and TRBJ2-6, the complete variable domain reads GAGVSQTPSNKVTEKGKYVELRCDPISGHTALYWYRQSLGQGPEFLIYFQGTGAADDSGLPNDRFFAVRPEGSVSTLKIQRTERGDSAVYLCASGPRQTFGANVLTFGAGSRLTVL.

The chain uses TRBV5-1 and TRBJ2-5; D is unresolved. Germline values: CDR1 SGHRS, CDR2 YFSETQ. CDR3 size: 13 residues. The ends were cut back, 7 bases at V and 2 bases at J, with 12 bases in the middle. CDR3 DNA sequence: TGCGCCAGCGGCGGATGGGTTCAAGAGACCCAGTACTTC. It translates to CASGGWVQETQYF.

The genes are TRBV10-1 and TRBJ2-2, with TRBD2 as a possible D gene (5 bases). V was shortened by 3 bases and J by 0 bases, with 20 bases between the two germline ends. This CDR3 contains 19 residues. The germline V gene has CDR1 WNHNN and CDR2 SYGVQD (reference sequence). The CDR3 reads CASSEIPWGARANTGELFF. The CDR3 DNA is TGCGCCAGCAGTGAAATACCGTGGGGAGCTAGAGCGAACACCGGGGAGCTGTTTTTT.

The chain carries TRBV13 and TRBJ1-5; D is ambiguous. With 8 bases removed from V and 3 bases from J, the gap between germline ends came to 14 bases. The CDR3 consists of 14 residues. Germline V gives CDR1 PRHDT, CDR2 FYEKMQ (reference sequence). Here the CDR3 DNA reads TGTGCCAGCTCAGCAGCGGGTACCAATCAGCCCCAGCATTTT. Translating gives CASSAAGTNQPQHF.